The 14 T cell receptor beta chains reported below all come from one sample, sequenced in a study of blood T cells in healthy people across ages. A second PCR, run for about 6 to 11 cycles, used a sample-barcoded 5' primer plus a J-beta primer mix. TCRdb independently ran MiXCR on the 5' RACE reads; one entry per CDR3 protein. The table records around 800,000 distinct CDR3 sequences, about 48% of them present only once. The material sequenced was blood. These receptor sequences come from a man older than 75 in good health.

This clonotype was detected a few times. The CDR3 coding sequence is TGCAGTGCTAGACCCGGGCAGGACGGCTACACCTTC. Protein sequence: CSARPGQDGYTF. The chain uses TRBV20-1 and TRBJ1-2; unclear D gene. V lost 2 bases to trimming and J lost 8 bases, with 12 bases between them. CDR3 length equals 12 residues. CDR1 is DFQATT and CDR2 is SNEGSKA in the germline V gene (reference sequence).

The V gene is TRBV5-1, the J gene TRBJ2-7, with D perhaps TRBD2 (6 bases). Germline CDR1 is SGHRS and CDR2 is YFSETQ. V lost 2 bases, J lost 5 bases, and 14 bases lay in between. The CDR3 has 14 residues. The CDR3 sequence is CASSFGGSPNEQYF. CDR3 in DNA: TGCGCCAGCAGCTTTGGAGGGTCTCCTAACGAGCAGTACTTC.

The J gene is TRBJ2-4, the V gene TRBV28, with D possibly TRBD2 on 6 matching bases. CDR1 and CDR2 from the germline V gene are MDHEN and SYDVKM. The CDR3 runs to 13 residues. Trimming shortened V by 4 bases and J by 6 bases, and 10 bases separated the two germline ends. The DNA for the CDR3 is TGTGCCAGCAGTTCAGGGAGGCCAAACATTCAGTACTTC. This sequence encodes CASSSGRPNIQYF.

The V and J genes are TRBV20-1 and TRBJ2-3; TRBD2 matches at 9 bases. The V segment lost 0 bases and the J segment 3 bases; nucleotides outside the gene matches: 16. CDR3 size: 19 residues. From germline, CDR1 is DFQATT and CDR2 SNEGSKA (reference sequence). CDR3 nucleotides: TGCAGTGCTAGAGACGTCCGTCGGGTAGCGGGAGTGGGAACAGATACGCAGTATTTT. This gives the protein CSARDVRRVAGVGTDTQYF.

The chain couples TRBV27 to TRBJ2-3; D remains unclear. The CDR3 sequence is 15 residues long. The germline V gene has CDR1 MNHEY and CDR2 SMNVEV (reference sequence). The germline V and J ends were trimmed by 2 bases and 3 bases, with 12 bases remaining between them. The CDR3, as DNA: TGTGCCAGCAGTTTAACCTCGGCAGCTACAGATACGCAGTATTTT. Its protein is CASSLTSAATDTQYF.

This sequence joins TRBV15 and TRBJ2-7; maybe TRBD1 (5 bases). Per the germline V gene, CDR1 is LNHNV and CDR2 is YYDKDF (reference sequence). V shed 3 bases and J shed 1 base, with 19 bases lying between them. This CDR3 has 17 residues. CDR3: CATSRTQGGWASYEQYF. The CDR3 DNA sequence: TGTGCCACCAGCAGGACCCAGGGTGGATGGGCTTCCTACGAGCAGTACTTC.

This clonotype turned up a few times. V and J are TRBV29-1 and TRBJ1-1; D perhaps matches TRBD1 (5 bases). This CDR3 is built from 12 residues. V lost 4 bases to trimming and J lost 5 bases, with 11 bases between them. The V gene's germline CDR1 is SQVTM and CDR2 ANQGSEA. As DNA, the CDR3 is TGCAGCGTTGGGGGGATGAGGACTGAAGCTTTCTTT. Protein sequence: CSVGGMRTEAFF.

This clonotype was seen just once. The J gene is TRBJ2-1, the V gene TRBV5-1; D unclear. The V and J ends lost 0 bases and 7 bases respectively, with 14 bases between them. The CDR3 consists of 15 residues. Germline V gives CDR1 SGHRS, CDR2 YFSETQ. The CDR3 DNA follows: TGCGCCAGCAGCTTGGCCACGGAGCCCTTTAATGAGCAGTTCTTC. Its protein is CASSLATEPFNEQFF.

V and J are TRBV28 and TRBJ1-2, with D perhaps TRBD1 (6 bases). This CDR3 is built from 14 residues. Germline lookup yields CDR1 MDHEN and CDR2 SYDVKM. The germline V and J ends were trimmed by 5 bases and 4 bases, with 14 bases remaining between them. The CDR3 loop reads CASSRGFQGYGYTF. CDR3 bases: TGTGCCAGCAGTAGGGGGTTCCAGGGCTATGGCTACACCTTC.

The chain combines TRBV2 with TRBJ2-7, with 12 bases identical to TRBD2. The J call could be wrong; TRBJ2-5 is a better fit for the DNA end. The germline V gene has CDR1 SNHLY and CDR2 FYNNEI. The CDR3 extends over 16 amino acids. The DNA of the CDR3 is TGTGCCAGCACAAGAAACAGACTAGCGGGAGAGAAGACCCAGTACTTC. Translation: CASTRNRLAGEKTQYF.

This clonotype has a handful of counts. This rearrangement joins TRBV25-1 to TRBJ2-5, with TRBD2 matching 9 bases. The CDR3 has 15 residues. V trimming: 3 bases; J trimming: 11 bases; junction bases outside the gene matches: 13. CDR1 is MGHDK and CDR2 is SYGVNS in the germline V gene. The CDR3 reads CASSELAGELREQYF. The CDR3 nucleotides read TGTGCCAGCAGTGAGTTAGCGGGAGAGCTGAGGGAGCAGTACTTC.

This clonotype came up a few times. J is TRBJ2-5 and V is TRBV11-3; tentatively, D is TRBD1 (5 bases). The V end lost 8 bases, the J end lost 5 bases, and 9 bases lay between the germline ends. This CDR3 spans 11 amino acids. From germline, CDR1 is SGHNT and CDR2 YENEEA. The CDR3 is CASRTTETQYF. In DNA form, the CDR3 reads TGTGCCAGCCGGACAACGGAGACCCAGTACTTC.

J is TRBJ2-7 and V is TRBV7-9; 16 bases align to TRBD2. J lost 6 bases, V lost 5 bases, and 13 bases had no gene match. The CDR3 contains 18 residues. The V gene's germline CDR1 is SEHNR and CDR2 FQNEAQ (reference sequence). CDR3 amino acids: CASSDPPGLAGGPSEQYF. The CDR3 DNA reads TGTGCCAGCAGCGATCCTCCGGGACTAGCGGGAGGGCCCAGCGAGCAGTACTTC.

In the case of this clonotype: The junction departs from germline at one end; a sequencing error may be responsible. The chain is built from TRBV28 and TRBJ2-2; 10 nucleotides agree with TRBD2. The V gene's germline CDR1 is MDHEN and CDR2 SYDVKM. CDR3 length: 14 amino acids. CDR3 protein: CASSLRLAGYEQFF. For the CDR3, the DNA is TGTGCCAGCAGTTTAAGACTAGCGGGCTACGAGCAGTTTTTT.